One and the same sample provided the 22 T cell receptor beta chains below, sequenced in a study of blood T cell repertoires in COVID-19. This table comes from immunoSEQ multiplex PCR, and its TCRdb copy is limited to in-frame clones, with some not included. The sample includes more than 85,000 clones, about 80% seen only once; the top ten take approximately 16%. Sequencing was done on a sample of peripheral blood. These receptors originate from a woman of 80 years or more with active or convalescent COVID-19.

This chain links TRBV4-2 with TRBJ1-1; D unresolved. Trimming took off 5 bases at V and 6 bases at J, with 13 bases between the two ends. This CDR3 contains 13 residues. Looked up from germline, CDR1 is LGHNA and CDR2 is YNFKEQ. As DNA, the CDR3 is TGTGCCAGCAGCGGCCGGGGATTCGCTGAAGCTTTCTTT. Translated, it gives CASSGRGFAEAFF.

The V gene is TRBV28, the J gene TRBJ1-6; D may be TRBD1 (5 bases). CDR3 length equals 19 residues. CDR1 and CDR2 from the germline V gene are MDHEN and SYDVKM. V lost 6 bases and J lost 8, with 29 bases in between. DNA of the CDR3: TGTGCCAGCAGCCTTGGGACGGGAGGCAGCGGAGGTTTTGATTCACCCCTCCACTTT. Its protein product is CASSLGTGGSGGFDSPLHF. Drawing the rest from reference TRBV28 and TRBJ1-6, the complete variable domain is DVKVTQSSRYLVKRTGEKVFLECVQDMDHENMFWYRQDPGLGLRLIYFSYDVKMKEKGDIPEGYSVSREKKERFSLILESASTNQTSMYLCASSLGTGGSGGFDSPLHFGNGTRLTVT.

The chain is built from TRBV7-2 and TRBJ2-3, with D perhaps matching TRBD1 (6 bases). Trimming removed 5 bases at V and 5 bases at J, with 14 bases between. This CDR3 contains 14 residues. Germline V lookup: CDR1 SGHTA, CDR2 FQGNSA. CDR3 coding DNA: TGTGCCAGCAGCAAGTACAGGGCGGGAGATACGCAGTATTTT. It translates to CASSKYRAGDTQYF.

The V and J genes are TRBV5-1 and TRBJ1-2; perhaps TRBD1 as D (6 bases). Germline CDR1 SGHRS, CDR2 YFSETQ. The CDR3 is 13 amino acids. With 4 bases removed from V and 7 bases from J, the gap between germline ends came to 14 bases. The CDR3 DNA sequence: TGCGCCAGCAGCACATCCGACAGGACTGGCTACACCTTC. Its translation is CASSTSDRTGYTF.

The chain is built from TRBV12-3 or TRBV12-4 and TRBJ2-5; weak D call: TRBD1 (6 bases). The germline V and J ends were trimmed by 7 bases and 5 bases, with 14 bases remaining between them. This CDR3 contains 13 residues. The CDR3 nucleotides are TGTGCCAGCACCACAGGGTTTTTGGAGACCCAGTACTTC. Translated, it gives CASTTGFLETQYF.

CDR3 loop: CASSYSSRGHEKLFF. The CDR3 bases are TGTGCCAGCAGTTACTCGTCCAGGGGACATGAAAAACTGTTTTTT. V usage is TRBV6-5 and J usage is TRBJ1-4; D might be TRBD1 (6 bases). CDR1 is MNHEY and CDR2 is SVGAGI in the germline V gene. Trimming left V 0 bases short and J 6 bases short, with 11 bases between. This CDR3 is built from 15 residues.

This clone was found a few times. The chain couples TRBV7-6 to TRBJ2-2, with 7 bases fitting TRBD1. CDR1 is SGHVS and CDR2 is FNYEAQ in the germline V gene. V was pared by 5 bases and J by 1 base, with 13 bases of the junction left unmatched. The CDR3 loop spans 18 amino acids. The CDR3 sequence is CASSPRQGFALNTGELFF. CDR3 sequence (DNA): TGTGCCAGCAGCCCCCGACAGGGTTTCGCCCTGAACACCGGGGAGCTGTTTTTT. The full variable domain, its missing parts supplied by reference TRBV7-6 and TRBJ2-2, is GAGVSQSPRYKVTKRGQDVALRCDPISGHVSLYWYRQALGQGPEFLTYFNYEAQQDKSGLPNDRFSAERPEGSISTLTIQRTEQRDSAMYRCASSPRQGFALNTGELFFGEGSRLTVL.

The chain employs TRBV7-3 and TRBJ2-7; D perhaps matches TRBD2 (6 bases). V gave up 4 bases and J gave up 5 bases, with 12 bases separating them. This CDR3 contains 13 residues. Germline CDR1 reads SGHTA; CDR2 reads FQGTGA. CDR3: CASSSRWGDEQYF. As DNA, the CDR3 is TGTGCCAGCAGCTCTAGATGGGGGGACGAGCAGTACTTC.

This clone was found once. CDR3 loop: CASSLVSGLYEQYF. The CDR3 DNA reads TGTGCCAGCAGCTTGGTTAGCGGACTGTACGAGCAGTACTTC. The chain has TRBV5-6 and TRBJ2-7, with a tentative D call TRBD2 (6 bases). CDR3 length: 14 residues. Trimming cost V 0 bases and J 4 bases, with 11 bases left between them. Germline CDR1 and CDR2: SGHDT and YYEEEE.

The rearrangement links TRBV6-5 to TRBJ1-1; D is perhaps TRBD1 (5 bases). CDR3 size: 15 residues. Germline assignment: CDR1 MNHEY and CDR2 SVGAGI. The V and J ends lost 4 bases and 1 base respectively, with 13 bases between them. The CDR3 coding sequence is TGTGCCAGCAGTTCCGCCGGGGGAAAGAACACTGAAGCTTTCTTT. Its translation is CASSSAGGKNTEAFF.

The genes are TRBV18 and TRBJ2-5; the match to TRBD1 covers 7 bases. J lost 1 base, V lost 1 base, and 3 bases had no gene match. The CDR3 contains 15 residues. Germline V gene data show CDR1 as KGHSH and CDR2 as LQKENI. For the CDR3, the DNA is TGTGCCAGCTCACCACGGGGGACAGTCCAAGAGACCCAGTACTTC. Its protein product is CASSPRGTVQETQYF.

The rearrangement uses TRBV7-9 and TRBJ1-2; 7 bases map to TRBD1. Losses at the gene ends were 5 bases for V and 12 bases for J; bases not matched to a gene: 9. The CDR3 sequence is 12 residues long. Per germline, CDR1 SEHNR and CDR2 FQNEAQ (reference sequence). The CDR3 region is CASSLTGKDNTF. In DNA form, the CDR3 reads TGTGCCAGCAGCCTGACAGGGAAAGACAACACCTTC. Full variable domain (missing parts from reference TRBV7-9 and TRBJ1-2): DTGVSQNPRHKITKRGQNVTFRCDPISEHNRLYWYRQTLGQGPEFLTYFQNEAQLEKSRLLSDRFSAERPKGSFSTLEIQRTEQGDSAMYLCASSLTGKDNTFGSGTRLTVV.

The chain uses TRBV5-1 and TRBJ2-3; D might be TRBD1 (6 bases). The CDR3 runs 15 residues. The germline V and J ends were trimmed by 1 base and 6 bases, with 15 bases remaining between them. The germline CDR1 and CDR2 sequences are SGHRS and YFSETQ. The CDR3, as DNA: TGCGCCAGCAGCTTGCTGGGCAGGGGAACGGATACGCAGTATTTT. Protein: CASSLLGRGTDTQYF.

The chain recombines TRBV18 with TRBJ1-3; TRBD1 matches 7 bases. With 3 bases clipped from V and 0 bases from J, the junction kept 5 bases outside the gene matches. The length of the CDR3 is 16 residues. The germline gives CDR1 KGHSH, CDR2 LQKENI. The CDR3 DNA is TGTGCCAGCTCACCTCCCGGGACAGCCTCTGGAAACACCATATATTTT. Translating it yields CASSPPGTASGNTIYF. Looking up the rest from reference TRBV18 and TRBJ1-3 gives the full variable domain: NAGVMQNPRHLVRRRGQEARLRCSPMKGHSHVYWYRQLPEEGLKFMVYLQKENIIDESGMPKERFSAEFPKEGPSILRIQQVVRGDSAAYFCASSPPGTASGNTIYFGEGSWLTVV.

The chain combines TRBV10-3 with TRBJ2-1; a possible D gene is TRBD1 (6 bases). The germline CDR1 and CDR2 sequences are ENHRY and SYGVKD. This CDR3 has 14 residues. Trimming removed 4 bases from V and 4 bases from J, with 11 bases in between. CDR3 protein: CAISARDTYNEQFF. In nucleotides, the CDR3 is TGTGCCATCAGTGCCCGGGACACGTACAATGAGCAGTTCTTC.

The CDR3 sequence is CASSYWGGQSSGNTIYF. The CDR3 DNA reads TGTGCCAGCAGCTATTGGGGCGGCCAGAGCTCTGGAAACACCATATATTTT. The chain couples TRBV7-9 to TRBJ1-3; D might be TRBD1 (5 bases). Trimming removed 4 bases at V and 0 bases at J, with 16 bases between. The CDR3 runs 17 residues. The V gene's germline CDR1 is SEHNR and CDR2 FQNEAQ (reference sequence).

The V call is TRBV2, the J call TRBJ2-3; 8 bases match TRBD2. This CDR3 contains 16 residues. The germline V gene encodes CDR1 SNHLY and CDR2 FYNNEI. Trimming took 2 bases from V and 4 from J; bases not matched to a gene: 8. CDR3 DNA sequence: TGTGCCAGCAGTGAATGGCGGGAGGCCAGGCCAGATACGCAGTATTTT. As protein: CASSEWREARPDTQYF.

The chain is built from TRBV5-6 and TRBJ1-5, with a tentative D call TRBD1 (6 bases). V was trimmed by 3 bases and J by 4 bases, leaving 8 bases between them. Germline CDR1 reads SGHDT; CDR2 reads YYEEEE. The CDR3 contains 13 residues. The CDR3 DNA reads TGTGCCAGCAGCTCGGACAGAAATCAGCCCCAGCATTTT. Translation gives CASSSDRNQPQHF.

The chain has TRBV5-6 and TRBJ2-4; 7 bases are a match to TRBD1. Trimming took 4 bases from V and 1 from J; bases not matched to a gene: 8. This CDR3 has 16 amino acids. Germline V gene sequence: CDR1 SGHDT, CDR2 YYEEEE. Written as DNA, the CDR3 is TGTGCCAGCAGCCGAGGACAGGTCAGGGCCAAAAACATTCAGTACTTC. Translating it yields CASSRGQVRAKNIQYF.

The J gene is TRBJ2-7, the V gene TRBV5-6, with a possible D match to TRBD1 (5 bases). The CDR3 extends over 14 amino acids. Germline V gene data show CDR1 as SGHDT and CDR2 as YYEEEE. V lost 1 base, J lost 2 bases, and 10 bases lay in between. The CDR3 region has the DNA TGTGCCAGCAGCTTGTGGCAGGGAACCTACGAGCAGTACTTC. Translation: CASSLWQGTYEQYF.

This CDR3 is CASSLAVGHQTDTQYF. As DNA, the CDR3 is TGCGCCAGCAGCCTCGCGGTGGGACACCAAACAGATACGCAGTATTTT. V is TRBV5-1 and J is TRBJ2-3; possibly TRBD1 for D (6 bases). The V gene lost 4 bases and the J gene lost 3 bases, with 18 bases spanning the gap. This CDR3 is built from 16 residues. CDR1 and CDR2 from the germline V gene are SGHRS and YFSETQ.

The chain carries TRBV6-5 and TRBJ2-4, with TRBD2 identical over 12 bases. CDR3 length equals 15 residues. CDR1 MNHEY and CDR2 SVGAGI come from the germline V gene. The V segment lost 5 bases and the J segment 6 bases; nucleotides outside the gene matches: 5. CDR3 DNA: TGTGCCAGCAGTCAGGGACTAGCGGGCTCAAACATTCAGTACTTC. Amino acid sequence: CASSQGLAGSNIQYF.